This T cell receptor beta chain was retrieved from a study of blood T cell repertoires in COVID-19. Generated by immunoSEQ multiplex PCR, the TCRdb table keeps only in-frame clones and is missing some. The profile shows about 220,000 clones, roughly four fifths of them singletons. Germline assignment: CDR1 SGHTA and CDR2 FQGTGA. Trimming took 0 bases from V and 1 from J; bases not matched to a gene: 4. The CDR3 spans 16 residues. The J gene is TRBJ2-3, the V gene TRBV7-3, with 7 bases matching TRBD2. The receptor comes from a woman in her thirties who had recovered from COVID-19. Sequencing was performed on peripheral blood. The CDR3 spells CASSLTSLAGTDTQYF. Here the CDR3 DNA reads TGTGCCAGCAGCTTAACGTCCCTAGCGGGCACAGATACGCAGTATTTT. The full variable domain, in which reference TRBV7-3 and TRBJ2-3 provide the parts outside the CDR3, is GAGVSQTPSNKVTEKGKYVELRCDPISGHTALYWYRQSLGQGPEFLIYFQGTGAADDSGLPNDRFFAVRPEGSVSTLKIQRTERGDSAVYLCASSLTSLAGTDTQYFGPGTRLTVL.